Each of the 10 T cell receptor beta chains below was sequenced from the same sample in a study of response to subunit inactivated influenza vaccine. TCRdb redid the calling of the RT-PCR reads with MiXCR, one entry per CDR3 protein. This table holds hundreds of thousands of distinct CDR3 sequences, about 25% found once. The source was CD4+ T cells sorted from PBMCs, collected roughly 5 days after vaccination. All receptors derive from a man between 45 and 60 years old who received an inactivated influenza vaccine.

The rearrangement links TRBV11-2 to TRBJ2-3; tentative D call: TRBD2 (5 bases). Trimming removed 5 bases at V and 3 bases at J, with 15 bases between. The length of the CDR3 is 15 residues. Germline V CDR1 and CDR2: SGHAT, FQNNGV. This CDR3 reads CASSQTRGRTDTQYF. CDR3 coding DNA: TGTGCCAGCAGCCAGACCCGGGGAAGGACAGATACGCAGTATTTT. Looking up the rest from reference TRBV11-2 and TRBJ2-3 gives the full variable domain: EAGVAQSPRYKIIEKRQSVAFWCNPISGHATLYWYQQILGQGPKLLIQFQNNGVVDDSQLPKDRFSAERLKGVDSTLKIQPAKLEDSAVYLCASSQTRGRTDTQYFGPGTRLTVL.

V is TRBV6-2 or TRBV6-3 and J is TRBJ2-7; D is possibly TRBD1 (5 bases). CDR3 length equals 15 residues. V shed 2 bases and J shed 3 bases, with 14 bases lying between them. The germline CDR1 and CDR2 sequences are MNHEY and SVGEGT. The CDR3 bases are TGTGCCAGCAGTTACCTACCGGACATTAACTACGAGCAGTACTTC. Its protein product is CASSYLPDINYEQYF.

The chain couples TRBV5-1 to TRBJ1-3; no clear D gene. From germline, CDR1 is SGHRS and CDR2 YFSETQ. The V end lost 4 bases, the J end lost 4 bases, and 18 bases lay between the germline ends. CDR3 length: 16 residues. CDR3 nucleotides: TGCGCCAGCAGCCGAGAAACGGGTTCAAGGGGAAACACCATATATTTT. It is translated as CASSRETGSRGNTIYF.

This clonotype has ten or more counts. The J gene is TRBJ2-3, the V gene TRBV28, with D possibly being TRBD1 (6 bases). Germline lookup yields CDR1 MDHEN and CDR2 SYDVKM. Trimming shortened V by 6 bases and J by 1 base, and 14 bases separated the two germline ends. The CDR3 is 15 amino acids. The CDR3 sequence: CASSRPTGGTDTQYF. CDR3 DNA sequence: TGTGCCAGCAGCCGTCCGACAGGCGGCACAGATACGCAGTATTTT.

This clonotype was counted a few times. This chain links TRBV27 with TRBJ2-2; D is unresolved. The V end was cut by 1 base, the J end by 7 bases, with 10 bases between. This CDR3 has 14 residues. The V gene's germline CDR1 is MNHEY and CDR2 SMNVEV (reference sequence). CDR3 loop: CASSLLLHNGELFF. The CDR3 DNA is TGTGCCAGCAGTTTATTATTGCACAACGGGGAGCTGTTTTTT.

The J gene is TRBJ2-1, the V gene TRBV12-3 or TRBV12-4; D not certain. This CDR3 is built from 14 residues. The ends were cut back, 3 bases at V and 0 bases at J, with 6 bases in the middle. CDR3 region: CASSLASSYNEQFF. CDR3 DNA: TGTGCCAGCAGTTTGGCGAGCTCCTACAATGAGCAGTTCTTC.

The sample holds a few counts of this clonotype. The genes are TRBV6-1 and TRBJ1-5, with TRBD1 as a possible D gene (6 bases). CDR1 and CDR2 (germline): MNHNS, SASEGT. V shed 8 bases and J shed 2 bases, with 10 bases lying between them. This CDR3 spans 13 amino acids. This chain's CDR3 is CASGGRGNQPQHF. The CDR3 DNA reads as TGTGCCAGCGGGGGGCGCGGCAATCAGCCCCAGCATTTT.

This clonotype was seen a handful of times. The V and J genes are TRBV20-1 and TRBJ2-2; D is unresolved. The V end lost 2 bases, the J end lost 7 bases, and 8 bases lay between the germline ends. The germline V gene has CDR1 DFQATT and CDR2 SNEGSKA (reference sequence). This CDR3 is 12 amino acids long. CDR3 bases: TGCAGTGCTAGAATCCCTTTCGGGGAGCTGTTTTTT. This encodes CSARIPFGELFF.

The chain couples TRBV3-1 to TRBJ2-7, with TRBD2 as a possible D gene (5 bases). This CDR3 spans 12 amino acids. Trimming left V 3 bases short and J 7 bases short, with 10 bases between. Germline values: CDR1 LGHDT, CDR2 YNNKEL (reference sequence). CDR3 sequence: CASSQERMEQYF. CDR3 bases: TGTGCCAGCAGCCAGGAGCGGATGGAGCAGTACTTC.

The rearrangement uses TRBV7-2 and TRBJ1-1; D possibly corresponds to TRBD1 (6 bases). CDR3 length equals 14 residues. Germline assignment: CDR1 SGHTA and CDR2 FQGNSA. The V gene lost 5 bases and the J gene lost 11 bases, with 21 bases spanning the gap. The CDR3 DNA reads TGTGCCAGCAGCCTTAAAACACGGGGGGCGCAGGCTTTCTTT. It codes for CASSLKTRGAQAFF.